This TCR beta chain was observed in a study of shared clonotypes between healthy human individuals. Trimming shortened V by 6 bases and J by 2 bases, and 10 bases separated the two germline ends. Germline loops: CDR1 WSHSY, CDR2 SAAADI. The CDR3 consists of 13 residues. Positive CCR7 selection of CD45RO-negative cells yielded the naive CD8 cells, and terminally differentiated effector memory CD45RA+ cells were excluded. Sequencing was performed with immunoSEQ multiplex PCR; in TCRdb, only in-frame clones are kept and a portion is missing. The data hold some 2,100,000 clones, with approximately 94% observed a single time.

The specimen was naive CD8+ T cells from PBMCs. The receptor comes from a man younger than 35 in good health. Some clones in this sample may be carry-over from other donors' samples. The chain combines TRBV10-2 with TRBJ2-5, with D perhaps matching TRBD1 or TRBD2 (5 bases each). CDR3 DNA: TGCGCCAGCAGAGAGGGGCGTCAAGAGACCCAGTACTTC. Translation: CASREGRQETQYF.